The T cell receptor beta chain described here comes from a study of spatial heterogeneity in lung cancer. Overall study context: Beta-chain sequences consistently outnumbered alpha-chain sequences in detection.

Regarding time point: sample taken at primary tumor resection. Whole RNA, isolated from tumor, nontumor lung or frozen PBMC, was sequenced without prior sorting. There were 75 or so donors, all of them untreated patients with early-stage non-small cell lung cancer. The CDR3 is 13 residues long. Trimming removed 4 bases from V and 5 bases from J, with 10 bases in between. Per the germline V gene, CDR1 is MNHEY and CDR2 is SVGAGI. Findings and caveats of the study: Detection of ubiquitous tumor TCRs in blood was higher at resection than follow-up.

MiXCR, applied by TCRdb to the 5' RACE reads, yields one record per CDR3 protein. The sample includes about 95,000 distinct CDR3 sequences, around 8.6% seen only once; the top ten take 6.9%. With regard to this clonotype: Its specificity is unknown.

This sequence was found in a male donor with early-stage non-small cell lung cancer. This rearrangement joins TRBV6-5 to TRBJ2-3, with a possible D match to TRBD2 (5 bases). The starting material was PBMCs, obtained at surgery. This CDR3 is CASSFDGVDTQYF. The CDR3 nucleotides read TGTGCCAGCAGTTTCGACGGGGTAGATACGCAGTATTTT.